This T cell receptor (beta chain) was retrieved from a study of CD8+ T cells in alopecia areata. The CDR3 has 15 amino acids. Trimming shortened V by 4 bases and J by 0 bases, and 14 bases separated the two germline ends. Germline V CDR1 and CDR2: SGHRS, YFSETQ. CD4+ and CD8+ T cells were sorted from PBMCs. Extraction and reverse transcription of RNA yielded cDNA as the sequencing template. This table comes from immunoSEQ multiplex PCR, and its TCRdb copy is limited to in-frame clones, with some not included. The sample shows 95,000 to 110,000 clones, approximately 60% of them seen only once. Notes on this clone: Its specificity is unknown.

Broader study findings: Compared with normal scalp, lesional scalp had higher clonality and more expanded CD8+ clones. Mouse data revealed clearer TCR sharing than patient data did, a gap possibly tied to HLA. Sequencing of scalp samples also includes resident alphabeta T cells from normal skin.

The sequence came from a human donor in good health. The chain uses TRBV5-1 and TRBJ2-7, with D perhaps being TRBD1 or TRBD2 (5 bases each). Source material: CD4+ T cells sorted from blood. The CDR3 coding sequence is TGCGCCAGCAGCCTGGGGACGGTGAGCTCCTACGAGCAGTACTTC. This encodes CASSLGTVSSYEQYF.